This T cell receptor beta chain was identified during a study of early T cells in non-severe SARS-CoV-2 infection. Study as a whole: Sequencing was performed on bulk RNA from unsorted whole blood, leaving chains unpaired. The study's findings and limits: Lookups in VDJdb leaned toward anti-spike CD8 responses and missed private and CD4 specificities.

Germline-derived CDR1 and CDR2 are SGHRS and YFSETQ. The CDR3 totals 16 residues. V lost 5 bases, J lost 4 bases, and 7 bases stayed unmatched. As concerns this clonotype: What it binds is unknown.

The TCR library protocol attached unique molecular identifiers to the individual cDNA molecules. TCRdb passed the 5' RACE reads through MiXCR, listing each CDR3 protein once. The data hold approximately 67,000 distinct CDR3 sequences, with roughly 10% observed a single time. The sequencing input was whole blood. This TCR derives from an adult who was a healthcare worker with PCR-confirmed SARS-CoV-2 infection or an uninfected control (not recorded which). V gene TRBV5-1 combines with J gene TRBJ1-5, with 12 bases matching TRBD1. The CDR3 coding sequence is TGCGCCAGCAGGGCCGGGACAGGGGGCAATAATCAGCCCCAGCATTTT. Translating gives CASRAGTGGNNQPQHF.